The next 9 T cell receptor beta chains were all read from a single sample in a study of shared clonotypes between healthy human individuals. The naive CD8 population came from CD45RO-negative cells selected for CCR7, without terminally differentiated effector memory CD45RA+ cells. The table came from immunoSEQ multiplex PCR; TCRdb's copy has only in-frame clones and leaves some out. Among around 2.1 million clones listed, just over 90% were seen once. Specimen: naive CD8+ T cells from PBMCs. These receptors all stem from a man aged 18 to 29 in good health. Some clones in this sample may be carry-over from other donors' samples.

The chain is built from TRBV28 and TRBJ2-6; D not resolved. The V gene lost 1 base and the J gene lost 0 bases, with 7 bases spanning the gap. The CDR3 totals 16 residues. Germline V gives CDR1 MDHEN, CDR2 SYDVKM. The CDR3 reads CASSLLPDSGANVLTF. In nucleotides, the CDR3 is TGTGCCAGCAGTTTATTACCTGACTCTGGGGCCAACGTCCTGACTTTC. Supplemented by reference TRBV28 and TRBJ2-6, the full variable domain reads DVKVTQSSRYLVKRTGEKVFLECVQDMDHENMFWYRQDPGLGLRLIYFSYDVKMKEKGDIPEGYSVSREKKERFSLILESASTNQTSMYLCASSLLPDSGANVLTFGAGSRLTVL.

The chain couples TRBV11-1 to TRBJ2-2, with D possibly TRBD1 on 6 matching bases. The CDR3 has 15 amino acids. Germline CDR1 reads SGHAT; CDR2 reads FQDESV (reference sequence). With 5 bases removed from V and 1 base from J, the gap between germline ends came to 11 bases. The CDR3 coding sequence is TGTGCCAGCAGCCAGGGGTTTTGGAACACCGGGGAGCTGTTTTTT. Protein sequence: CASSQGFWNTGELFF.

The chain combines TRBV5-1 with TRBJ2-3; 7 positions agree with TRBD1. Germline V gene lookup returns CDR1 SGHRS and CDR2 YFSETQ. Germline trimming cut 2 bases from V and 3 bases from J; bases unmatched to any gene: 9. The length of the CDR3 is 16 residues. CDR3 residues: CASSFRTGEGTDTQYF. In DNA form, the CDR3 reads TGCGCCAGCAGCTTTCGGACAGGTGAGGGGACAGATACGCAGTATTTT.

The chain couples TRBV27 to TRBJ2-1; D remains unclear. CDR1 is MNHEY, CDR2 SMNVEV, per germline (reference sequence). Trimming pared 6 bases from V and 6 bases from J, leaving 12 bases between. This CDR3 is built from 13 residues. The CDR3 DNA is TGTGCCAGCAGCCTCCGTATTGGCAATGAGCAGTTCTTC. The encoded protein is CASSLRIGNEQFF.

This chain connects TRBV29-1 to TRBJ2-7; 8 bases line up with TRBD2. After removal of 6 bases from V and 3 bases from J, the junction contained 16 bases not matched to a gene. The CDR3 covers 16 residues. Germline values: CDR1 SQVTM, CDR2 ANQGSEA. The CDR3 bases are TGCAGCGTCCTTTCACAGCGGGAGCGTCAAAGCTACGAGCAGTACTTC. This gives the protein CSVLSQRERQSYEQYF.

The J gene is TRBJ2-2, the V gene TRBV27; D possibly uses TRBD1 or TRBD2 (5 bases each). This CDR3 contains 16 residues. The V end was cut by 4 bases, the J end by 7 bases, with 19 bases between. Germline V gives CDR1 MNHEY, CDR2 SMNVEV (reference sequence). The CDR3 nucleotides are TGTGCCAGCAGTTCCGGTCTGGGGGTGTCGAGCGGGGAGCTGTTTTTT. It is translated as CASSSGLGVSSGELFF.

The V and J genes are TRBV5-5 and TRBJ2-7; TRBD2 agrees at 8 bases. With V trimmed by 2 bases and J by 3 bases, 4 bases remained unmatched. Germline V CDR1 and CDR2: SGHKS, YYEKEE (reference sequence). This CDR3 spans 14 amino acids. In DNA form, the CDR3 reads TGTGCCAGCAGCTTCGGGGGGGCCGGCTACGAGCAGTACTTC. Amino acids: CASSFGGAGYEQYF.

This rearrangement joins TRBV18 to TRBJ1-1, with D tentatively TRBD1 (5 bases). Germline values: CDR1 KGHSH, CDR2 LQKENI. V was clipped by 2 bases and J by 4 bases, with 8 bases between them. The CDR3 covers 13 residues. CDR3 nucleotides: TGTGCCAGCTCACCAAAAGACAGCACTGAAGCTTTCTTT. Protein: CASSPKDSTEAFF.

J is TRBJ1-2 and V is TRBV7-3, with 9 bases fitting TRBD1. This CDR3 has 14 residues. The V gene's germline CDR1 is SGHTA and CDR2 FQGTGA. With 2 bases clipped from V and 5 bases from J, the junction kept 3 bases outside the gene matches. This CDR3 reads CASSLGTGPYGYTF. The CDR3 DNA reads TGTGCCAGCAGCTTAGGGACAGGGCCGTATGGCTACACCTTC.